This T cell receptor beta chain appears in the sequencing data of a study of graft-versus-host responses after intestinal transplantation. The V end lost 5 bases, the J end lost 4 bases, and 3 bases lay between the germline ends. Germline V lookup: CDR1 SGHAT, CDR2 FQNNGV. The CDR3 has 10 amino acids. A remark on this clone: As yet, its antigen is unknown.

Clones were read by immunoSEQ multiplex PCR, and TCRdb kept only the in-frame ones, dropping some. Here the sample spans about 66,000 clones, about 90% being singletons. The TCR comes from a human donor who received an intestinal transplant. This specimen consisted of unstimulated CD8+ T cells sorted from spleen or lymph node cells, obtained before intestinal transplant. The V gene is TRBV11-2, the J gene TRBJ2-7; D is ambiguous. CDR3 bases: TGTGCCAGCAGCACATACGAGCAGTACTTC. Protein sequence: CASSTYEQYF. The variable domain in full, with the rest retrieved from reference TRBV11-2 and TRBJ2-7, is EAGVAQSPRYKIIEKRQSVAFWCNPISGHATLYWYQQILGQGPKLLIQFQNNGVVDDSQLPKDRFSAERLKGVDSTLKIQPAKLEDSAVYLCASSTYEQYFGPGTRLTVT.